Listed below are T cell receptor beta chains from one sample, sequenced in a study of Ad26.COV2.S vaccination and SARS-CoV-2 variants. Assay: immunoSEQ multiplex PCR; the TCRdb copy retains only in-frame clones and omits some. The table shows under 550,000 clones, with over 75% occurring only once. The source was peripheral blood, collected in a trial of Ad26.COV2.S vaccine versus placebo. The source is a person aged 18-65 years who received the Ad26.COV2.S COVID-19 vaccine or a placebo. CDR3s include the opening cysteine and the closing phenylalanine or tryptophan. The D gene is left open where the match is weak. Size is stated for part of the rows, as once, few or many counts, or as a class when the clone is expanded.

clone size	CDR3 length	V gene	J gene	D gene	CDR3 DNA	CDR3 protein
once	17	TRBV6-2/TRBV6-3	TRBJ2-7	TRBD2	TGTGCCAGCAGTTACTCGACGGGGAGGGAGCTTGGTCACGAGCAGTACTTC	CASSYSTGRELGHEQYF
-	17	TRBV4-1	TRBJ2-2	-	TGCGCCAGCAGCCAAGAATTTGGTGGGAGTTGGACCGGGGAGCTGTTTTTT	CASSQEFGGSWTGELFF
-	12	TRBV29-1	TRBJ1-2	-	TGCAGCGTTGCCGCACCGGAGGATGGCTACACCTTC	CSVAAPEDGYTF
-	16	TRBV15	TRBJ2-2	-	TGTGCCACCAGCAGAGAAAGGGCAGGCTCGACCGGGGAGCTGTTTTTT	CATSRERAGSTGELFF
-	20	TRBV11-2	TRBJ2-7	TRBD2	TGTGCCAGCAGCTTAGATCAATGGGGACTAGCGGGAGGAGCGTCCTACGAGCAGTACTTC	CASSLDQWGLAGGASYEQYF
-	13	TRBV7-2	TRBJ2-5	-	TGTGCCAGCAGCCCCTTAGCACAAGAGACCCAGTACTTC	CASSPLAQETQYF
-	16	TRBV28	TRBJ2-1	TRBD2	TGTGCCAGCAGCGTGGCGGGACTAGCGGGACTGGGTGAGCAGTTCTTC	CASSVAGLAGLGEQFF
-	14	TRBV6-5	TRBJ2-7	-	TGTGCCAGTAGAGTCCAGGGGACCCCCTACGAGCAGTACTTC	CASRVQGTPYEQYF
-	18	TRBV10-3	TRBJ2-1	TRBD1	TGTGCCATCAGCCCTGACAGGGGGCGGACTGGAACCTACAATGAGCAGTTCTTC	CAISPDRGRTGTYNEQFF
-	15	TRBV14	TRBJ2-2	TRBD1	TGTGCCAGCAGCCAGTACGACAGGGTGGCCGGGGAGCTGTTTTTT	CASSQYDRVAGELFF
-	17	TRBV9	TRBJ2-1	TRBD2	TGTGCCAGCAGCGTAGCTACTGGGCTAGCGGGAGGCAATGAGCAGTTCTTC	CASSVATGLAGGNEQFF
-	16	TRBV5-5	TRBJ2-7	TRBD2	TGTGCCAGCAGCCCCGGACTAGCGGCCCAATCCTACGAGCAGTACTTC	CASSPGLAAQSYEQYF
-	15	TRBV9	TRBJ2-5	TRBD2	TGTGCCAGCAGCGCGGGACTAGCATTGGTAGAGACCCAGTACTTC	CASSAGLALVETQYF
-	15	TRBV7-9	TRBJ2-7	TRBD1	TGTGCCAGCAGCTCCGGACAGGGGGCGCCTGTCGAGCAGTACTTC	CASSSGQGAPVEQYF
-	14	TRBV18	TRBJ2-7	TRBD1	TGTGCCAGCTCACCAGGGACAGGTCCCTACGAGCAGTACTTC	CASSPGTGPYEQYF
-	11	TRBV7-9	TRBJ2-3	-	TGTGCCGGATTTATCGCAGATACGCAGTATTTT	CAGFIADTQYF